The T cell receptor (beta chain) under discussion was sequenced for a study of cytomegalovirus exposure and HLA in healthy donors (dated by TCRdb to 2015 to 2018). At the level of the whole study: According to an earlier analysis of several hundred of the donors, 150 million to 200 million T cells yielded approximately 120 million unique TCR beta sequences and about 300 Gb of sequence data. On average, roughly 240,000 unique TCR beta nucleotide sequences were sequenced per donor among some 420 genotyped donors of the cohort, with roughly 19% of those sequences being non-productive. Class I and class II HLA loci were covered by the typing at four-digit resolution. Genome-wide SNP genotypes for about 55% of the 666 donors were used in a later genetic analysis, which treated that subset as a discovery cohort. Every discovery cohort repertoire had been produced on one sequencing platform. An early release covering approximately 600 HLA-typed donors comprised approximately 300 gigabases of sequencing data and approximately 80 million unique TCR sequences. Donor age, sex, ethnicity and CMV serostatus were compiled alongside the repertoire data. A later analysis re-analyzed previously published TCR beta repertoires from 550 to 700 donors and added high-resolution HLA genotyping to study TCR occurrence patterns. The study aimed to test whether cataloging public T cell receptors could reveal signatures of past pathogen exposure. Rather than using new phenotypic data, the later analysis identified candidate immune exposures from TCR beta sequences and from how often those sequences occurred across donors. Besides the first cohort of approximately 670 subjects, a separate validation cohort made up of roughly 130 different subjects was used. Of the roughly 420 genotyped donors, approximately 80% were placed in the genetic ancestry cluster associated with self-reported Caucasian donors. An earlier analysis of about 620 of the donors applied high-throughput TCR beta sequencing to assess whether each TCR beta V gene segment acted as functional or pseudogenic. Using immunosequencing, the study profiled T cell repertoires from 500 to 800 subjects and related those repertoires to cytomegalovirus serostatus. The number of donors typed differed by locus, with about 629-640 for A, B, C, DRB1 and DQB1, over 500 for DQA1, 606 for DPA1, and some 450 for DPB1. Because of strong linkage in the cohort, a few DR-DQ haplotypes were treated as single units for association and clustering. High-throughput TCR immunosequencing, statistical association of individual TCRs with disease status, and machine learning were combined to predict cytomegalovirus infection status.

To note about this clone: The clone's antigen remains unknown. Within one base of it there is no much larger clone, and no base qualities were kept.

Points the paper makes about the study in general: According to a later genetic analysis, donors in an Asian-associated ancestry cluster had fewer N-insertions in productive TCRs than the roughly 660-donor mean. A further reported finding was that TCR beta sequences accurately predicted the HLA-A and HLA-B alleles for most subjects in the first cohort. Correlated functional status among segregating V segments might reflect linkage disequilibrium, but an unknown experimental factor could not be ruled out. In a later analysis, TCR association rates were found to vary across HLA loci, with the most associated TCRs seen for DRB1 alleles and the fewest for HLA-C alleles. The classifier was reported to diagnose cytomegalovirus status with high specificity and sensitivity in both the original cohort and the validation cohort. CMV serostatus was the only immune exposure information available for the cohort. A later analysis found that most CMV-associated TCR beta chains appeared HLA-restricted, with HLA associations seemingly driven largely by CMV exposure. In a later analysis, some 17,000 TCR beta sequences were associated with specific HLA alleles at a false discovery rate of 0.05. Because the 87-base-pair reads could not distinguish some IMGT-functional V segments, including TRBV6-2 and TRBV6-3, those segments were excluded. V-gene and J-gene trimming of TCR beta chains was associated with a missense DCLRE1C variant in a later genetic analysis, and the association was replicated in an independent cohort. When HLA alleles, especially DR and DQ, strongly co-occurred, attributing TCR associations to individual alleles was difficult. Because HLA typing was missing for some donors at each locus, association tests included only the typed subset. In the study, approximately 150 TCR beta chains were listed as associated with cytomegalovirus. A few of the identified cytomegalovirus-associated TCR beta chains were confirmed in vitro to be specific for cytomegalovirus antigens. In this cohort, only TCR beta chains were sequenced, and detectable features were limited by the absence of alpha or paired-chain data. A cluster of highly shared sequence variants was judged likely to be a technical artifact of the sequencing pipeline. Most TCR sequences were observed very rarely across donors, whereas some public TCRs were present in many individuals. The earlier analysis of 587 of the donors excluded 15 to 20 rarely observed V segments, including chromosome 9 orphons, because counts were too low. Compared with equally common non-associated chains, HLA-associated TCR beta chains in a later analysis were more clonally expanded and had lower generation probabilities. Several of the top co-occurrence clusters appeared to be linked to parvovirus B19, influenza, CMV and Epstein-Barr virus, according to a later analysis. The authors suggested that the approach could potentially be extended to other disease states and immunological phenotypes. In an earlier analysis of some 540 of the donors, most TCR beta V segments appeared in productive rearrangements about 87% or about 30% of the time, broadly matching IMGT annotations. The presence/absence analyses assumed that sequencing depth was roughly uniform across donors, and that assumption may not be true.

In total, 666 healthy bone marrow donors made up the cohort. Cohort members were all nominally healthy when sampled, although unrecorded immune exposures were likely present. The donor tested CMV seronegative and was one of the 352 seronegative cohort members. Every donor gave a peripheral blood sample, and the peripheral blood mononuclear cells from that sample were used for TCR beta sequencing. Genomic DNA extraction from the blood cell samples was performed with the Qiagen DNeasy Blood Extraction Kit. The germline V gene encodes CDR1 MNHNS and CDR2 SASEGT. The CDR3 runs 13 residues from the cysteine to the phenylalanine. Only the CDR3 region is kept as DNA, spanning 39 bases read in frame from base 1. Compared with germline, V lacks 7 bases and J lacks 7 bases; bases without a gene match: 7. Library preparation used the immunoSEQ multiplex PCR assay. For the multiplex PCR, a mixture combining 60 forward primers for TCR Vbeta segments and 13 reverse primers for TCR Jbeta segments was used. A multiplex PCR assay on genomic DNA amplified the CDR3 region of rearranged TCR beta genes. The Illumina HiSeq System was used to sequence the amplified TCR beta libraries as 87-base-pair reads. The source study handled its data this way. Across the roughly 700 repertoires, a later analysis counted 75 million to 90 million unique TCR beta chains, approximately 10 million of which were shared by at least two donors. To remove PCR and sequencing errors, raw reads were error-corrected and collapsed into unique sequences using a nearest-neighbor algorithm that merged closely related sequences. To assign V, D and J gene segments, CDR3 sequences were aligned to IMGT reference sequences. For a sequence to be retained, at least a six-nucleotide match to both a V gene segment and a J gene segment was required. Rearrangements were called productive when the CDR3 lacked stop codons and stayed in frame with V and J; all others were non-productive. Following IMGT convention, CDR3 was defined as the stretch from the second conserved V-encoded cysteine to the conserved J-encoded phenylalanine. The earlier analysis of about 620 of the donors excluded sequences that lacked an unambiguous match to a single V gene segment. In an earlier analysis of almost 600 of the donors, a V segment was called functional when productive rearrangements were above 56.7%, and segregating when the standard deviation between donors exceeded 5%. A statistical classification framework was built for diagnosing cytomegalovirus status from the catalog of TCR beta chain sequences. V and J gene assignment, in a later analysis, came from comparing TCR nucleotide sequences with IMGT/GENE-DB human TR gene sequences. The TCRdist pipeline was used in a later analysis to assign CDR3 sequences and most-parsimonious VDJ recombination scenarios. In a later analysis, every TCR beta chain was defined by the combination of its CDR3 amino acid sequence and its V-gene family, and reads without a unique V-gene family were dropped. To address suspected cross-contamination and a sequencing artifact, a later analysis removed 550 to 750 highly shared, low-generation-probability nucleotide sequences. A later analysis calculated a clonal expansion index for each public chain from normalized within-repertoire ranks of inferred template counts. A later analysis computed generation probabilities with a VDJ recombination model fitted to out-of-frame rearrangements, and checked the results against IGoR. A later analysis scored TCR-TCR, TCR-HLA and TCR-CMV co-occurrence with hypergeometric tests, applying a repertoire-size bias correction to TCR pairs. A later analysis estimated false discovery rates by permuting HLA or CMV assignments 20 times. A later analysis grouped co-occurring TCRs with DBSCAN, adding TCRdist sequence similarity when clustering within HLA-allele-positive subsets. Co-occurrence clustering excluded repertoires with fewer than 30,000 or more than 120,000 public chains, plus five with anomalous nucleotide sharing. TCRdb stores this immuneACCESS table with in-frame sequences only. Part of the clones is absent; in the studies checked, under half of the shortfall reflects unresolved V genes, and no reason is known for the rest. V, J and clone size are those of that table, while D and trimming were read from the DNA. This sample comprises nearly 95,000 clones, roughly three quarters of them detected only once. The ten largest clones add up to under 4% of the sample.

This TCR was recovered from a woman between 40 and 55 years old in good health and CMV-seronegative. Recombination connected TRBV6-1 to TRBJ1-2; 9 junctional bases match TRBD1. The sample taken for sequencing was PBMCs. The CDR3 is CASKVQGAGGYTF. The DNA is TGTGCCAGCAAGGTACAGGGGGCGGGTGGCTACACCTTC.